Listed here are 5 T cell receptor beta chains from one sample, sequenced in a study of spatial heterogeneity in lung cancer. Study observations and caveats: Higher tumor mutation counts went along with higher counts of expanded intratumoral alpha and beta TCRs.

Antigen specificity for these receptors is unknown. Each CDR3 protein is one row after TCRdb ran MiXCR on the 5' RACE reads. This table holds about 20,000 distinct CDR3 sequences, 7.5% found once. Time point given: sample taken at primary tumor resection. The sample here was lung tumor tissue, taken at surgery. The receptors come from a male donor with early-stage non-small cell lung cancer.

The J gene is TRBJ2-7, the V gene TRBV20-1, with 7 bases lining up with TRBD1. Germline loops: CDR1 DFQATT, CDR2 SNEGSKA (reference sequence). The V gene end was trimmed by 5 bases and the J gene end by 7 bases; junction bases not matched to a gene: 11. This CDR3 has 13 residues. This CDR3 reads CSAQRTGLWEQYF. The DNA of the CDR3 is TGCAGTGCTCAGCGGACAGGTTTGTGGGAGCAGTACTTC.

This clonotype was picked up many times. This chain uses TRBV5-1 with TRBJ1-1, with a weak D call TRBD1 (6 bases). The V gene's germline CDR1 is SGHRS and CDR2 YFSETQ. Trimming shortened V by 4 bases and J by 6 bases, and 10 bases separated the two germline ends. The CDR3 consists of 12 residues. The DNA for the CDR3 is TGCGCCAGCAGCGAACAGGGTTCTGAAGCTTTCTTT. Amino acids: CASSEQGSEAFF.

This clonotype turned up a few times. This chain links TRBV27 with TRBJ1-1, with D possibly TRBD1 on 5 matching bases. This CDR3 is 14 amino acids long. Per the germline V gene, CDR1 is MNHEY and CDR2 is SMNVEV (reference sequence). Trimming removed 3 bases from V and 1 base from J, with 9 bases in between. This CDR3 is CASSFGGGNTEAFF. CDR3 DNA sequence: TGTGCCAGCAGTTTTGGGGGGGGGAACACTGAAGCTTTCTTT.

The CDR3 coding sequence is TGTGCCAGCTCACCGGACAGGCTGAACACTGAAGCTTTCTTT. Its protein product is CASSPDRLNTEAFF. This chain joins TRBV18 and TRBJ1-1, with 7 nucleotides matching TRBD1. J was trimmed by 0 bases and V by 3 bases; bases with no gene match: 1. This CDR3 is built from 14 residues. Germline V gives CDR1 KGHSH, CDR2 LQKENI.

A note on this clonotype: An end of the junction does not agree with germline; a read error may underlie this. The rearrangement uses TRBV20-1 and TRBJ2-5; TRBD2 matches 14 bases. Per germline, CDR1 DFQATT and CDR2 SNEGSKA (reference sequence). This CDR3 comprises 17 residues. This CDR3 reads CSARGGTSGGRQETQYF. The CDR3 region has the DNA TGCAGTGCCAGAGGAGGGACTAGCGGGGGTCGGCAAGAGACCCAGTACTTC.